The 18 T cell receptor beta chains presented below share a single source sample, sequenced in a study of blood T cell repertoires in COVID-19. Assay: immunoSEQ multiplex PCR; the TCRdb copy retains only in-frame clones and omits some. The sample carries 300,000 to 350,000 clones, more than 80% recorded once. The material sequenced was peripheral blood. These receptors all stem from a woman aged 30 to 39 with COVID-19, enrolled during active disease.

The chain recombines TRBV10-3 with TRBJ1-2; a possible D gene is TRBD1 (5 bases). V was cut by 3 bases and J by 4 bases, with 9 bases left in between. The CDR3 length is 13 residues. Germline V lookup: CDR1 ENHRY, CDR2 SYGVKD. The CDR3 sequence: CAISDRALYGYTF. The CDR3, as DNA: TGTGCCATCAGTGACAGGGCCCTCTATGGCTACACCTTC.

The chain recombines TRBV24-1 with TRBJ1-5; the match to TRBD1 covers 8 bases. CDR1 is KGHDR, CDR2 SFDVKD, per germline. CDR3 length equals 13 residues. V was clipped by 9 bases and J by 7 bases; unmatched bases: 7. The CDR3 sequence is CATSDRASQPQHF. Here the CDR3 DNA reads TGTGCCACCTCGGACAGGGCATCCCAGCCCCAGCATTTT.

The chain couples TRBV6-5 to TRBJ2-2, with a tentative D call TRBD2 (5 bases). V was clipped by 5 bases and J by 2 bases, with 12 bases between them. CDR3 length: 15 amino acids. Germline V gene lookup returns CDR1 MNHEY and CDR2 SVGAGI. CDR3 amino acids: CASSHLSANTGELFF. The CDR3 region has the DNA TGTGCCAGCAGTCACCTTAGCGCCAACACCGGGGAGCTGTTTTTT.

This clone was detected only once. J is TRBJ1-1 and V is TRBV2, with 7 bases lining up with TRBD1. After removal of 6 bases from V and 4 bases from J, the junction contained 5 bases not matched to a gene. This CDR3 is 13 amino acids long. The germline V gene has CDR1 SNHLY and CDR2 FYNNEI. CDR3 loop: CASSYRQGTEAFF. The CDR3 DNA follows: TGTGCCAGCAGCTATCGACAGGGCACTGAAGCTTTCTTT.

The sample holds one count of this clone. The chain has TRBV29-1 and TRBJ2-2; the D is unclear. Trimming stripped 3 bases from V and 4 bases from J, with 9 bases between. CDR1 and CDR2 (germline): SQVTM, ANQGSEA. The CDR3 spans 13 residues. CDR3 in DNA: TGCAGCGTTGACGTGGGCAGCACCGGGGAGCTGTTTTTT. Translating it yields CSVDVGSTGELFF.

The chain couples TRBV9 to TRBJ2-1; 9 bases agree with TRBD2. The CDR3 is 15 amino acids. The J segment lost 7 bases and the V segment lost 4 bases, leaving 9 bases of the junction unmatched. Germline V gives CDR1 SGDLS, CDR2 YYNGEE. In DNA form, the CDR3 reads TGTGCCAGCAGCATCCTTAGCGGGAGTCGTAATGAGCAGTTCTTC. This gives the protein CASSILSGSRNEQFF.

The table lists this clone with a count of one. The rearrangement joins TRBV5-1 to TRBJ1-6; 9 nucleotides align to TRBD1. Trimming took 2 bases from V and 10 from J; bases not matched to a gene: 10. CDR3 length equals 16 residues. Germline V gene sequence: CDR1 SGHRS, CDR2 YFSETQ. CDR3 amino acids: CASSFGSGQGGSPLHF. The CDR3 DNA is TGCGCCAGCAGCTTTGGCTCGGGACAGGGTGGATCACCCCTCCACTTT. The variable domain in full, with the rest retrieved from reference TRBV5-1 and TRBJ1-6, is KAGVTQTPRYLIKTRGQQVTLSCSPISGHRSVSWYQQTPGQGLQFLFEYFSETQRNKGNFPGRFSGRQFSNSRSEMNVSTLELGDSALYLCASSFGSGQGGSPLHFGNGTRLTVT.

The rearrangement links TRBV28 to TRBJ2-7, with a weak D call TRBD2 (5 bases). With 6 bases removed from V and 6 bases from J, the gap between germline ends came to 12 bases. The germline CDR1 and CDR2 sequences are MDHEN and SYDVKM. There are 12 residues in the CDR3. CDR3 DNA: TGTGCCAGCAGAAGCTCGCGGGTCGAGCAGTACTTC. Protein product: CASRSSRVEQYF.

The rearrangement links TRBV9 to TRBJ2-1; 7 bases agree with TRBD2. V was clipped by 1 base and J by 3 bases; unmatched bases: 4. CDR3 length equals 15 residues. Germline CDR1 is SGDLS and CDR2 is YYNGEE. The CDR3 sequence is CASSVTAGLYNEQFF. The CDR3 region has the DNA TGTGCCAGCAGCGTAACAGCGGGGCTCTACAATGAGCAGTTCTTC.

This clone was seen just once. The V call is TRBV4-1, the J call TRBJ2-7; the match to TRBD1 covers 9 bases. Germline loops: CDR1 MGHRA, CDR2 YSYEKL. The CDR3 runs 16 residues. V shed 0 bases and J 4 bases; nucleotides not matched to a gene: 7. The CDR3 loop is CASSQDKRTGVYEQYF. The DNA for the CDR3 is TGCGCCAGCAGCCAAGATAAAAGGACAGGGGTATACGAGCAGTACTTC.

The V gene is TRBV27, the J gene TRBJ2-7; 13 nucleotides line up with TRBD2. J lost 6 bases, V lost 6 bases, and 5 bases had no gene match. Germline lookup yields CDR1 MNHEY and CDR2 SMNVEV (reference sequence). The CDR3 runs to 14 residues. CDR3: CASRPGLAGTEQYF. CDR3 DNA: TGTGCCAGCAGGCCGGGACTAGCGGGAACCGAGCAGTACTTC.

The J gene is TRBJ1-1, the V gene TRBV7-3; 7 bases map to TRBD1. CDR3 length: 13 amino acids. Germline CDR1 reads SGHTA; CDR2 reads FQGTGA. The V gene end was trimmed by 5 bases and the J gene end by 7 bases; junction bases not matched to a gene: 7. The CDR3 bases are TGTGCCAGCAGCCCCCCCCGGACAGGTGAAGCTTTCTTT. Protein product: CASSPPRTGEAFF.

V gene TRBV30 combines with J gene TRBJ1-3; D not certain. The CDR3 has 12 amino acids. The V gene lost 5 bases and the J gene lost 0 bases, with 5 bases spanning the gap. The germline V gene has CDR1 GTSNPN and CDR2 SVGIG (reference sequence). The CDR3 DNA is TGTGCCTGGGGCATCTCTGGAAACACCATATATTTT. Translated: CAWGISGNTIYF.

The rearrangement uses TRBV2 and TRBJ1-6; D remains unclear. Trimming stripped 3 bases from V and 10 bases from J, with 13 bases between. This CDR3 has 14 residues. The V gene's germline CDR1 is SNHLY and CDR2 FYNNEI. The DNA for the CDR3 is TGTGCCAGCAGTGAGGGCACCCCTTGGTCACCCCTCCACTTT. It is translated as CASSEGTPWSPLHF.

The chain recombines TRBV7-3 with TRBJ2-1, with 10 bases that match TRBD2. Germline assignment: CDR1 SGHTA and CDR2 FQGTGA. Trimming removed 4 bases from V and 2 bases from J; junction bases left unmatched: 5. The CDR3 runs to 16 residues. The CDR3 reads CASSSGTSVPYNEQFF. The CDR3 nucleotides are TGTGCCAGCAGCTCCGGGACTAGCGTTCCCTACAATGAGCAGTTCTTC.

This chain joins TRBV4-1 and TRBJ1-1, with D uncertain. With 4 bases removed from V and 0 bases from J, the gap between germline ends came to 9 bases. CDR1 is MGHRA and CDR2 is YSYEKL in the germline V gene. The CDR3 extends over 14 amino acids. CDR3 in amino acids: CASSREGMNTEAFF. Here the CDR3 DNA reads TGCGCCAGCAGCCGGGAGGGTATGAACACTGAAGCTTTCTTT.

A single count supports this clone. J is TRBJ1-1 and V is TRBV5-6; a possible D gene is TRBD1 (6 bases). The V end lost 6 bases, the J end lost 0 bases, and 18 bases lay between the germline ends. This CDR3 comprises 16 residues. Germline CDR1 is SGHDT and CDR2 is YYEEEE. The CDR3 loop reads CASTLGPTGLNTEAFF. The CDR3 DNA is TGTGCCAGCACTTTGGGGCCGACAGGACTGAACACTGAAGCTTTCTTT.

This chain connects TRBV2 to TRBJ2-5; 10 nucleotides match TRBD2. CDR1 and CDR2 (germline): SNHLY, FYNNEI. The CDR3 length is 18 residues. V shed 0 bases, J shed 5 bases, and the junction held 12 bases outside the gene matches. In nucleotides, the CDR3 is TGTGCCAGCAGTGAAGCGGTGGGTAGCGGGAGGACGCGGGAGACCCAGTACTTC. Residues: CASSEAVGSGRTRETQYF.